Each of the 20 T cell receptor beta chains below was sequenced from the same sample in a study of CD8 T cells in Susac syndrome (dated by TCRdb to the late 2010s). The library was obtained by the immunoSEQ multiplex PCR assay. RNA was extracted with the RNeasy kit and about 0.5 to 1 ug was reverse transcribed using random hexamers. TCRdb cleaned the public reads at Q25 with fastp, built clones with MiXCR and kept in-frame beta chains. Each record represents a unique CDR3 protein, reported with the most common genes and DNA among its rows. This sample is represented by tens of thousands of distinct CDR3 sequences; about 93% of them were singletons. Together, the top ten hold less than 0.3% of the sample. The sequenced sample consisted of CD8+ T cells from PBMCs. The receptor source for this set is a human donor in good health.

This chain joins TRBV7-9 and TRBJ2-2; D gene uncertain. In germline, CDR1 is SEHNR, CDR2 FQNEAQ (reference sequence). V lost 5 bases to trimming and J lost 5 bases, with 6 bases between them. The CDR3 is 12 residues long. The CDR3 protein is CASSLWTGELFF. CDR3 DNA: TGTGCCAGCAGCCTTTGGACCGGGGAGCTGTTTTTT.

The V call is TRBV13, the J call TRBJ2-1, with 9 bases matching TRBD2. This CDR3 has 15 amino acids. V shed 5 bases and J 8 bases; nucleotides not matched to a gene: 10. The germline CDR1 and CDR2 sequences are PRHDT and FYEKMQ (reference sequence). CDR3 region: CASSGGREGGDEQFF. The DNA for the CDR3 is TGTGCCAGCAGCGGCGGGCGGGAGGGTGGAGATGAGCAGTTCTTC.

The chain links TRBV7-3 to TRBJ2-1, with 7 bases aligning to TRBD2. There are 16 residues in the CDR3. The germline V gene has CDR1 SGHTA and CDR2 FQGTGA. The V segment lost 5 bases and the J segment 0 bases; nucleotides outside the gene matches: 7. The CDR3 DNA reads as TGTGCCAGCAGCCCGTTCGCTAGCGGCTCCTACAATGAGCAGTTCTTC. Its protein is CASSPFASGSYNEQFF.

V and J are TRBV6-2 or TRBV6-3 and TRBJ2-7, with 12 positions matching TRBD1. The germline V gene encodes CDR1 MNHEY and CDR2 SVGEGT. The CDR3 contains 17 residues. Germline trimming cut 2 bases from V and 2 bases from J; bases unmatched to any gene: 7. CDR3 amino acids: CASSYPGQGASTYEQYF. The CDR3 coding sequence is TGTGCCAGCAGTTACCCGGGACAGGGGGCGTCAACCTACGAGCAGTACTTC.

V usage is TRBV12-3 or TRBV12-4 and J usage is TRBJ1-1, with 7 nucleotides matching TRBD1. The CDR3 contains 14 residues. Trimming at V came to 7 bases and at J to 1 base, leaving 6 bases not matched to a gene. CDR3 sequence reads: CASNGGGENTEAFF. The CDR3 DNA reads TGTGCCAGCAACGGAGGGGGCGAGAACACTGAAGCTTTCTTT.

The V call is TRBV10-3, the J call TRBJ1-5; tentatively, D is TRBD1 (5 bases). CDR3 length equals 13 residues. V shed 10 bases and J shed 3 bases, with 13 bases lying between them. Germline-derived CDR1 and CDR2 are ENHRY and SYGVKD. The CDR3 nucleotides read TGTGCCACCGAAACGGGGCCCAATCAGCCCCAGCATTTT. Protein sequence: CATETGPNQPQHF.

The rearrangement links TRBV6-5 to TRBJ2-7; no firm D call. Trimming took off 4 bases at V and 2 bases at J, with 12 bases between the two ends. This CDR3 region has 14 residues. Germline CDR1 and CDR2: MNHEY and SVGAGI. This CDR3 is CASSSHSDTYEQYF. DNA for the CDR3: TGTGCCAGCAGTTCCCATTCAGACACCTACGAGCAGTACTTC.

This rearrangement joins TRBV6-5 to TRBJ2-5; D unresolved. CDR1 and CDR2 (germline): MNHEY, SVGAGI. Deletions cut 5 bases from V and 5 bases from J, with 12 bases between. The CDR3 contains 13 residues. CDR3 in amino acids: CASSPARWETQYF. The CDR3 DNA follows: TGTGCCAGCAGTCCAGCTCGGTGGGAGACCCAGTACTTC.

The CDR3 here is CASSIVGDTEAFF. The CDR3 nucleotides are TGTGCCAGTAGTATAGTAGGGGATACTGAAGCTTTCTTT. The chain combines TRBV19 with TRBJ1-1; maybe TRBD1 (5 bases). The CDR3 loop spans 13 amino acids. CDR1 is LNHDA and CDR2 is SQIVND in the germline V gene (reference sequence). With 1 base removed from V and 5 bases from J, the gap between germline ends came to 8 bases.

This chain uses TRBV14 with TRBJ2-1; D is possibly TRBD2 (7 bases). Germline V lookup: CDR1 SGHDN, CDR2 FVKESK. V dropped 4 bases and J dropped 9 bases, with 10 bases sitting between them. This CDR3 is built from 12 residues. CDR3 nucleotides: TGTGCCAGCAGCCCGGGGGGCAGTGAGCAGTTCTTC. Residues: CASSPGGSEQFF.

The chain employs TRBV11-2 and TRBJ2-1, with 10 positions matching TRBD2. This CDR3 is built from 17 residues. The germline V gene encodes CDR1 SGHAT and CDR2 FQNNGV. V shed 3 bases, J shed 8 bases, and the junction held 13 bases outside the gene matches. The CDR3 coding sequence is TGTGCCAGCAGCTTGGGTAGCGGGGGGCCGTGGCGGGATGAGCAGTTCTTC. This sequence encodes CASSLGSGGPWRDEQFF.

This CDR3 is CASSPGAGTYQQETQYF. CDR3 DNA sequence: TGCGCCAGCAGCCCCGGAGCAGGAACCTACCAACAAGAGACCCAGTACTTC. The J gene is TRBJ2-5, the V gene TRBV4-3; D is ambiguous. CDR3 length: 17 amino acids. Trimming left V 4 bases short and J 2 bases short, with 20 bases between. Germline values: CDR1 LGHNA, CDR2 YSLEER.

This rearrangement joins TRBV27 to TRBJ2-2, with a possible D match to TRBD2 (5 bases). The CDR3 has 14 amino acids. Germline V CDR1 and CDR2: MNHEY, SMNVEV (reference sequence). V lost 4 bases and J lost 7, with 13 bases in between. The CDR3 reads CASSSGMRIGELFF. In nucleotides, the CDR3 is TGTGCCAGCAGTTCCGGGATGAGGATCGGGGAGCTGTTTTTT.

The chain combines TRBV19 with TRBJ2-7; D is possibly TRBD1 or TRBD2 (5 bases each). V dropped 11 bases and J dropped 4 bases, with 21 bases sitting between them. Looked up from germline, CDR1 is LNHDA and CDR2 is SQIVND (reference sequence). The CDR3 spans 14 residues. In nucleotides, the CDR3 is TGTGCCTCGGGGAACAGGTTACCCTATTACGAGCAGTACGTC. It specifies CASGNRLPYYEQYV.

The gene calls are TRBV9 and TRBJ2-1, with unresolved D. The CDR3 covers 17 residues. Germline V gene lookup returns CDR1 SGDLS and CDR2 YYNGEE. The ends were cut back, 0 bases at V and 5 bases at J, with 18 bases in the middle. CDR3 region: CASSVALTLGRHNEQFF. The CDR3 region has the DNA TGTGCCAGCAGCGTAGCCCTTACCCTAGGTCGGCACAATGAGCAGTTCTTC.

The chain combines TRBV10-2 with TRBJ2-2; D gene uncertain. Trimming removed 6 bases at V and 5 bases at J, with 7 bases between. The CDR3 extends over 12 amino acids. Per the germline V gene, CDR1 is WSHSY and CDR2 is SAAADI. The CDR3 spells CASRPGTGELFF. CDR3 DNA: TGCGCCAGCAGACCCGGGACCGGGGAGCTGTTTTTT.

The chain has TRBV27 and TRBJ2-7; possibly TRBD1 for D (5 bases). The germline CDR1 and CDR2 sequences are MNHEY and SMNVEV (reference sequence). V lost 4 bases and J 7 bases, leaving 17 bases between the germline ends. The CDR3 is 14 amino acids. CDR3 amino acids: CASSSADSAWEQYF. CDR3 DNA: TGTGCCAGCAGTTCCGCTGACAGTGCGTGGGAGCAGTACTTC.

The chain uses TRBV9 and TRBJ2-3; weak D call: TRBD2 (5 bases). The germline V and J ends were trimmed by 4 bases and 5 bases, with 11 bases remaining between them. CDR1 is SGDLS and CDR2 is YYNGEE in the germline V gene. The CDR3 has 13 amino acids. The CDR3 region has the DNA TGTGCCAGCAGCTTGGAGGCGGGAGATACGCAGTATTTT. Its protein is CASSLEAGDTQYF.

V is TRBV12-5 and J is TRBJ2-1; TRBD1 agrees at 12 bases. V was clipped by 5 bases and J by 6 bases; unmatched bases: 5. Germline V gene data show CDR1 as LGHNT and CDR2 as FRNRAP. The CDR3 spans 15 residues. The CDR3 coding sequence is TGTGCTAGTGGTCTGGGACAGGGGGCGGTCAATGAGCAGTTCTTC. Protein: CASGLGQGAVNEQFF.

This clonotype was counted once. V is TRBV28 and J is TRBJ1-1; no clear D gene. There are 14 residues in the CDR3. Germline values: CDR1 MDHEN, CDR2 SYDVKM. V was cut by 3 bases and J by 1 base, with 9 bases left in between. CDR3 DNA sequence: TGTGCCAGCAGTTTCGTTGTGGGGAACACTGAAGCTTTCTTT. Translation: CASSFVVGNTEAFF.